These 5 T cell receptor beta chains came from one sample sequenced in a study of control samples from healthy donors and cancer patients. Only in-frame clones appear in the TCRdb table, and some are missing; sequencing was by immunoSEQ multiplex PCR. The sample has about 150,000 clones; over 90% are singletons. Sample: blood. These receptors were taken from a man aged 50-60 years in good health.

The genes are TRBV28 and TRBJ1-2; the match to TRBD1 covers 9 bases. The ends lost 5 bases at V and 5 bases at J; junction bases unmatched: 9. The CDR3 runs 15 residues. Looked up from germline, CDR1 is MDHEN and CDR2 is SYDVKM. The CDR3, as DNA: TGTGCCAGCAGTCAAGGAGGACAGGGGAATTATGGCTACACCTTC. It is translated as CASSQGGQGNYGYTF.

V usage is TRBV6-4 and J usage is TRBJ1-2; 7 nucleotides align to TRBD1. V lost 2 bases and J lost 1; bases outside the gene matches: 4. CDR3 length: 15 amino acids. Germline assignment: CDR1 MRHNA and CDR2 SNTAGT. CDR3 loop: CASSDEWDSNYGYTF. The CDR3 DNA reads TGTGCCAGCAGTGACGAGTGGGACAGTAACTATGGCTACACCTTC.

The J gene is TRBJ2-1, the V gene TRBV4-1; D call uncertain. Looked up from germline, CDR1 is MGHRA and CDR2 is YSYEKL. The V and J ends lost 0 bases and 8 bases respectively, with 14 bases between them. This CDR3 contains 15 residues. CDR3 sequence (DNA): TGCGCCAGCAGCCAAGATTATCGAGGCGGCGATGAGCAGTTCTTC. Its translation: CASSQDYRGGDEQFF.

The chain joins TRBV5-1 to TRBJ2-6; 7 nucleotides line up with TRBD1. V was clipped by 5 bases and J by 0 bases; unmatched bases: 5. In germline, CDR1 is SGHRS, CDR2 YFSETQ. The CDR3 is 16 amino acids. CDR3 in amino acids: CASRSSGGSGANVLTF. The CDR3 nucleotides are TGCGCCAGCAGATCCTCAGGGGGCTCTGGGGCCAACGTCCTGACTTTC.

Comments on this clone: The sample carries other DNA sequences with the same CDR3. The genes are TRBV19 and TRBJ2-7; D is unresolved. Trimming removed 4 bases from V and 0 bases from J, with 10 bases in between. CDR1 and CDR2 from the germline V gene are LNHDA and SQIVND (reference sequence). This CDR3 has 14 amino acids. The CDR3 is CASSRTASSYEQYF. In DNA, the CDR3 is TGTGCCAGTAGTAGAACAGCCTCCTCCTACGAGCAGTACTTC. The entire variable domain, with the rest obtained from reference TRBV19 and TRBJ2-7, is as follows: DGGITQSPKYLFRKEGQNVTLSCEQNLNHDAMYWYRQDPGQGLRLIYYSQIVNDFQKGDIAEGYSVSREKKESFPLTVTSAQKNPTAFYLCASSRTASSYEQYFGPGTRLTVT.